This passage covers 10 T cell receptor beta chains from one sample sequenced in a study of blood T cell repertoires in COVID-19 (dated by TCRdb to 2019 to 2021). Libraries came from the immunoSEQ multiplex PCR assay. TCRdb stores this immuneACCESS table with in-frame sequences only. Part of the clones is absent; in the studies checked, under half of the shortfall reflects unresolved V genes, and no reason is known for the rest. The sample records 250,000 or so clones, roughly 89% of which are singletons. Roughly 4.8% of the sample is in the top ten clones. Input material: peripheral blood. The origin of the receptors is a woman aged 40 to 55 who had recovered from COVID-19.

The chain links TRBV7-2 to TRBJ2-2, with a tentative D call TRBD2 (5 bases). This CDR3 is built from 16 residues. Deletions cut 1 base from V and 2 bases from J, with 11 bases between. Germline loops: CDR1 SGHTA, CDR2 FQGNSA. The CDR3 sequence is CASSLDGGLNTGELFF. CDR3 in DNA: TGTGCCAGCAGCTTAGACGGCGGGCTTAACACCGGGGAGCTGTTTTTT.

This clone was recorded only once. The chain carries TRBV5-4 and TRBJ2-3; 9 bases are a match to TRBD1. V dropped 4 bases and J dropped 2; count of bases not matched to a gene: 5. Germline CDR1 and CDR2: SGHNT and YYREEE (reference sequence). This CDR3 is 15 amino acids long. In DNA, the CDR3 is TGTGCCAGCAGCGAGGACAGGGGTAACACAGATACGCAGTATTTT. This encodes CASSEDRGNTDTQYF.

V usage is TRBV19 and J usage is TRBJ1-1, with 8 positions matching TRBD1. Germline loops: CDR1 LNHDA, CDR2 SQIVND (reference sequence). The CDR3 contains 13 residues. J gave up 10 bases and V 6 bases, and 10 bases lay outside the gene matches. For the CDR3, the DNA is TGTGCCAGTAGGCGACAGGGGAAGATTAGAGCTTTCTTT. This codes for CASRRQGKIRAFF.

V usage is TRBV6-2 or TRBV6-3 and J usage is TRBJ2-1; 8 nucleotides match TRBD2. This CDR3 is 14 amino acids long. The J segment lost 3 bases and the V segment lost 4 bases, leaving 2 bases of the junction unmatched. Germline V gene sequence: CDR1 MNHEY, CDR2 SVGEGT. CDR3 amino acids: CASSFLAGYNEQFF. The CDR3, as DNA: TGTGCCAGCAGTTTCCTAGCGGGCTACAATGAGCAGTTCTTC.

The V call is TRBV20-1, the J call TRBJ1-2, with no clear D. The V end lost 6 bases, the J end lost 6 bases, and 11 bases lay between the germline ends. Germline lookup yields CDR1 DFQATT and CDR2 SNEGSKA (reference sequence). This CDR3 comprises 11 residues. The CDR3 DNA reads TGCAGTGCGACGGGGTATAATGGCTACACCTTC. As protein: CSATGYNGYTF.

The chain uses TRBV7-9 and TRBJ1-1; perhaps TRBD1 as D (5 bases). This CDR3 has 15 amino acids. From germline, CDR1 is SEHNR and CDR2 FQNEAQ (reference sequence). The germline V and J ends were trimmed by 1 base and 0 bases, with 9 bases remaining between them. The CDR3 protein is CASSLEAGLNTEAFF. CDR3 nucleotide sequence: TGTGCCAGCAGCTTAGAGGCGGGGCTGAACACTGAAGCTTTCTTT.

The chain recombines TRBV5-4 with TRBJ2-5; TRBD2 matches at 7 bases. CDR3 length: 14 residues. Germline V gene data show CDR1 as SGHNT and CDR2 as YYREEE (reference sequence). Trimming took 4 bases from V and 4 from J; bases not matched to a gene: 7. CDR3 nucleotide sequence: TGTGCCAGCAGCCGCGGGAGTTCGGGAGAGACCCAGTACTTC. Translated, it gives CASSRGSSGETQYF.

This chain links TRBV11-2 with TRBJ2-5; the match to TRBD2 covers 8 bases. J was trimmed by 3 bases and V by 5 bases; bases with no gene match: 8. This CDR3 spans 15 amino acids. The germline CDR1 and CDR2 sequences are SGHAT and FQNNGV. For the CDR3, the DNA is TGTGCCAGCAGCCCCCCGGGGGGGATCAAAGAGACCCAGTACTTC. The encoded protein is CASSPPGGIKETQYF.

The chain recombines TRBV4-2 with TRBJ1-5; TRBD1 agrees at 7 bases. Trimming took 0 bases from V and 4 from J; bases not matched to a gene: 6. The CDR3 runs to 16 residues. The germline V gene encodes CDR1 LGHNA and CDR2 YNFKEQ. The CDR3 loop reads CASSQDGRGENQPQHF. DNA of the CDR3: TGTGCCAGCAGCCAAGATGGCAGGGGGGAGAATCAGCCCCAGCATTTT.

V is TRBV12-3 or TRBV12-4 and J is TRBJ2-1; no reliable D call. The CDR3 runs to 13 residues. Deletions cut 3 bases from V and 5 bases from J, with 8 bases between. The CDR3 region is CASSFAPNNEQFF. For the CDR3, the DNA is TGTGCCAGCAGTTTTGCCCCTAACAATGAGCAGTTCTTC.